This T cell receptor (beta chain) comes out of a study of blood T cell repertoires in COVID-19. On the study more broadly: Samples came from the United States, Italy and Spain, spanning acute and convalescent COVID-19.

Methods used by the authors: Nucleated cell counts were estimated from reference gene primer amplification. The data were produced by immunoSEQ multiplex PCR, yet TCRdb's version contains in-frame clones alone and is incomplete. Clone size and the V and J calls come from that table; the DNA yielded D and trimming. This sample has nearly 45,000 clones; about 85% occur once, and the top ten carry 30% to 35%. The source of this sequence is a woman aged 80 or over with acute or convalescent COVID-19. The specimen sequenced was peripheral blood.

The CDR3 bases are TGTGCCAGCAGCGTGATTAGCGGGACAAGCACAGATACGCAGTATTTT. Protein: CASSVISGTSTDTQYF. The chain has TRBV28 and TRBJ2-3; 8 bases align to TRBD2. The trim removed 6 bases at V and 0 bases at J, leaving 8 bases unmatched. Germline CDR1 MDHEN, CDR2 SYDVKM. CDR3 length: 16 residues.